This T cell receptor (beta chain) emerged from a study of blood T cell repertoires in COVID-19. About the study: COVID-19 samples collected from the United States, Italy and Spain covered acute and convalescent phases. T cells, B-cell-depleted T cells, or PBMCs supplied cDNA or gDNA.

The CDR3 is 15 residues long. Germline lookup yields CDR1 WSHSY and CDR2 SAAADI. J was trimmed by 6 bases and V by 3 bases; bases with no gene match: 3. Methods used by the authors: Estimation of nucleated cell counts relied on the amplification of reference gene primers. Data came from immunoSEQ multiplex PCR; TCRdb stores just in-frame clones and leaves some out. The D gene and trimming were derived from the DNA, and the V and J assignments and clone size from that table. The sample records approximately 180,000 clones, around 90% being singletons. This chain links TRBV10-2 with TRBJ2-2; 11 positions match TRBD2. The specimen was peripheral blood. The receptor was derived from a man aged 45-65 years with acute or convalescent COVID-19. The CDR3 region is CASSELAGVSGELFF. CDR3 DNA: TGCGCCAGCAGTGAACTAGCGGGAGTCTCCGGGGAGCTGTTTTTT.